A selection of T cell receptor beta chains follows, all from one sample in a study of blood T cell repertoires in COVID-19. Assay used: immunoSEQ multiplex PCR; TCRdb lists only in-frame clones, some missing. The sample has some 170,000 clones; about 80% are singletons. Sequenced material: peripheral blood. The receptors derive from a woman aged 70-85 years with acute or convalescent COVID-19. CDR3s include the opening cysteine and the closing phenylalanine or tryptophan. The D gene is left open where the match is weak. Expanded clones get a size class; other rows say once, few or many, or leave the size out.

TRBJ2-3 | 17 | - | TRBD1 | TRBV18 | TGTGCCAGCTCGCCGCGTACAATGACAGGGTTAACAGATACGCAGTATTTT | CASSPRTMTGLTDTQYF
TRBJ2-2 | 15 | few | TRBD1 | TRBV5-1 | TGCGCCAGCAGCAAGGGACAGGGGAACACCGGGGAGCTGTTTTTT | CASSKGQGNTGELFF
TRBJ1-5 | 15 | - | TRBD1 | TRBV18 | TGTGCCAGCTCACCACCGGGACAGGGGGGTCAGCCCCAGCATTTT | CASSPPGQGGQPQHF
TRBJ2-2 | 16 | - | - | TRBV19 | TGTGCCAGTAGGCTCGCGGGACGGAGGAACACCGGGGAGCTGTTTTTT | CASRLAGRRNTGELFF
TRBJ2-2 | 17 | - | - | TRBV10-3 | TGTGCCATCAGGAGGGATGTTGCGGGAACGGGCACCGGGGAGCTGTTTTTT | CAIRRDVAGTGTGELFF
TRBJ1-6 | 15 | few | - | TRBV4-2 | TGTGCCAGCAGCCTCGGTTGGAGGGATAATTCACCCCTCCACTTT | CASSLGWRDNSPLHF
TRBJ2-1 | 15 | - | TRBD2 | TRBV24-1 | TGTGCCACCAGTGACTCGGGACTAGCGTACAATGAGCAGTTCTTC | CATSDSGLAYNEQFF
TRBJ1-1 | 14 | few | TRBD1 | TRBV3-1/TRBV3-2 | TGTGCCAGCAGCCCTTCTGACAGGGCCACTGAAGCTTTCTTT | CASSPSDRATEAFF
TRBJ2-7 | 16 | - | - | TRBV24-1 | TGTGCCACCAGTGATACAACAGGGTTACACTCCTACGAGCAGTACTTC | CATSDTTGLHSYEQYF
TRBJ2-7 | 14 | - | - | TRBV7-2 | TGTGCCAGCAGCTTATTCGTACCCCCGGACGAGCAGTACTTC | CASSLFVPPDEQYF
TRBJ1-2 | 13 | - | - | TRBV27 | TGTGCCAGCAGTTCAGGCAGGTCCTATGGCTACACCTTC | CASSSGRSYGYTF
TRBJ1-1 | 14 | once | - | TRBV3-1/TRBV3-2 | TGTGCCAGCAGCCAAGTATCCGGTAACACTGAAGCTTTCTTT | CASSQVSGNTEAFF
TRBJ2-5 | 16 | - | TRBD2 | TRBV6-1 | TGTGCCAGCAGTGCATTGCTAGCGGGGGCCGGGGAGACCCAGTACTTC | CASSALLAGAGETQYF
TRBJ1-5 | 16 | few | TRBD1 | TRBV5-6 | TGTGCCAGCAGCTTACAGGGGGTCTCGGGCAATCAGCCCCAGCATTTT | CASSLQGVSGNQPQHF
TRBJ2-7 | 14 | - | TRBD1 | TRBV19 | TGTGCCAGTAGTATTCGACAGGGGGAGAACGAGCAGTACTTC | CASSIRQGENEQYF
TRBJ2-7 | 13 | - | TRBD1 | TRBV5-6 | TGTGCCAGCAAACGGGACAGACACTACGAGCAGTACTTC | CASKRDRHYEQYF
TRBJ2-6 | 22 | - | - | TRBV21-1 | TGTGCCAGCAGCAAAAAAAATGGGACAGCCATAAAAACATCATCTGGGGCCAACGTCCTGACTTTC | CASSKKNGTAIKTSSGANVLTF
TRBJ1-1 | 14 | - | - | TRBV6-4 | TGTGCCAGCAGTGACCAACCCAGGGGAACTGAAGCTTTCTTT | CASSDQPRGTEAFF
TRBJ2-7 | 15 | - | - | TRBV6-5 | TGTGCCAGCAGTCTTCTCCAGGTTCGGGGATACGAGCAGTACTTC | CASSLLQVRGYEQYF
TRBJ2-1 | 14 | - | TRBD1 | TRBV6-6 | TGTGCCAGCAGTCCGGGACAGGGGTACAATGAGCAGTTCTTC | CASSPGQGYNEQFF
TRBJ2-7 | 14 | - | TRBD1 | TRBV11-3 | TGTGCCAGCAGCTTAGGGGACAGGGGGCACGAGCAGTACTTC | CASSLGDRGHEQYF
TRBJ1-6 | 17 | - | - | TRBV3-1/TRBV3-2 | TGTGCCAGCAGCCAAGAACGAGCGGGACGGACTAATTCACCCCTCCACTTT | CASSQERAGRTNSPLHF
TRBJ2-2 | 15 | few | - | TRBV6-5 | TGTGCCAGCTATGGAGGACGCAAGCCAACCGGGGAGCTGTTTTTT | CASYGGRKPTGELFF
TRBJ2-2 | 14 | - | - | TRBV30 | TGTGCCTGGAGTGTAGGGGGCGGGAACGGGGAGCTGTTTTTT | CAWSVGGGNGELFF
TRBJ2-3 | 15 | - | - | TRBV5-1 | TGCGCCAGCAGCTTGTCTCGCGGAAGCACAGATACGCAGTATTTT | CASSLSRGSTDTQYF
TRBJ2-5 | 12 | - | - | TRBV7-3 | TGTGCCAGCAGCTTGGACTACCAGACCCAGTACTTC | CASSLDYQTQYF
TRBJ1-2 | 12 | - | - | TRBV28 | TGTGCCAGCAGCCCGAGGAGCTATGGCTACACCTTC | CASSPRSYGYTF
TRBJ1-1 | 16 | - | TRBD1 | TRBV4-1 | TGCGCCAGCAGCCAAGGAGCACAGGGGCTGAACACTGAAGCTTTCTTT | CASSQGAQGLNTEAFF
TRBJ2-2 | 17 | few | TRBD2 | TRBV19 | TGTGCCAGTAGTACCATAGGGACTAGCGCCGGGACCGGGGAGCTGTTTTTT | CASSTIGTSAGTGELFF
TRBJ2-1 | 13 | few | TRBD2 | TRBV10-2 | TGCGCCAGCAGTGAGATCGTAGCGGGGGAGCAGTTCTTC | CASSEIVAGEQFF
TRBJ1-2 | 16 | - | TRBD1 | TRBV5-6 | TGTGCCAGCAGCGACACCACCGGGACAGGGAATTATGGCTACACCTTC | CASSDTTGTGNYGYTF
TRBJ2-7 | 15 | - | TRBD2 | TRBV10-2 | TGCGCCAGCAGTGAGTCGACCCTAGCGGGATACGAGCAGTACTTC | CASSESTLAGYEQYF
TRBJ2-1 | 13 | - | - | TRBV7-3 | TGTGCCAGCAGCTTAGCGGCTTACAATGAGCAGTTCTTC | CASSLAAYNEQFF
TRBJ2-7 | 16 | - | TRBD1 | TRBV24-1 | TGTGCCACCAGTGACCGGCGGGGACAGGGGATTCGCGAGCAGTACTTC | CATSDRRGQGIREQYF
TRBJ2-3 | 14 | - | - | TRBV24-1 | TGTGCCACCAGTGAAACGCTCGGGGCAGATACGCAGTATTTT | CATSETLGADTQYF
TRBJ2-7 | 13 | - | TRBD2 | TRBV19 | TGTGCCAGTAGTATACAGCGGGAAAGTAAGCAGTACTTC | CASSIQRESKQYF
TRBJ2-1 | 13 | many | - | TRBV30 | TGTGCCTGGAGTGTACGTCTATACAATGAGCAGTTCTTC | CAWSVRLYNEQFF
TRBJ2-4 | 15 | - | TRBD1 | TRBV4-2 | TGTGCCAGCAGCCAAGACTGGACAGGGGGAAACATTCAGTACTTC | CASSQDWTGGNIQYF
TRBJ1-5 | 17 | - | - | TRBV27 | TGTGCCAGCAGTACCCGTTCGGCAGGGAAAAGCAATCAGCCCCAGCATTTT | CASSTRSAGKSNQPQHF
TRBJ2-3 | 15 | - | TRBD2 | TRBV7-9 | TGTGCCAGCAGCATTGCTAGCGGGAGTACAGATACGCAGTATTTT | CASSIASGSTDTQYF
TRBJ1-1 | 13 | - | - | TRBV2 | TGTGCCAGCAGGGACAGAGAGAACACTGAAGCTTTCTTT | CASRDRENTEAFF
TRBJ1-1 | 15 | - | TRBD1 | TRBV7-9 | TGTGCCAGCAGCTGGGGACAGGCGATAAACACTGAAGCTTTCTTT | CASSWGQAINTEAFF
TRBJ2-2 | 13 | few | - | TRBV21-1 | TGTGCCAGCAGCAGACGGGGATCCGGGGAGCTGTTTTTT | CASSRRGSGELFF
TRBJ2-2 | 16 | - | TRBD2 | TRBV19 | TGTGCCAGTAGTATAGATTTAGCGGGGATCGCCGGGGAGCTGTTTTTT | CASSIDLAGIAGELFF
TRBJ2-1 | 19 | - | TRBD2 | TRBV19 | TGTGCCAGTAGTATAGGCCGGACTAGCGGGGGACCTTCCTACAATGAGCAGTTCTTC | CASSIGRTSGGPSYNEQFF
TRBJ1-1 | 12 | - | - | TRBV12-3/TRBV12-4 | TGTGCCAGCAGGAGGGCCGGAACTGAAGCTTTCTTT | CASRRAGTEAFF
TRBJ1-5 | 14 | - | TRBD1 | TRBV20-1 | TGCAGTGCTAGTCCTGGGACAGCCAATCAGCCCCAGCATTTT | CSASPGTANQPQHF
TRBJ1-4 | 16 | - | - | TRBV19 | TGTGCCAGTATGGGCAGGGCCCTGTCCACTAATGAAAAACTGTTTTTT | CASMGRALSTNEKLFF
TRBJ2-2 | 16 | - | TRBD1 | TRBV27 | TGTGCCAGCAGTTGGGACCAGGGGGCGCGAACCGGGGAGCTGTTTTTT | CASSWDQGARTGELFF
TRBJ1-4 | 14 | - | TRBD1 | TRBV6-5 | TGTGCCAGCAGGACTACAGGGGGGAATGAAAAACTGTTTTTT | CASRTTGGNEKLFF
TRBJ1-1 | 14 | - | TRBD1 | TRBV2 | TGTGCCAGCAGTGAGCCCGACAGGGGCGATGAAGCTTTCTTT | CASSEPDRGDEAFF
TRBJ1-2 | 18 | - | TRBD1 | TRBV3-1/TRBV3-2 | TGTGCCAGCAGCCAAGCCCGGACAGGGGATCGACTTTACTATGGCTACACCTTC | CASSQARTGDRLYYGYTF
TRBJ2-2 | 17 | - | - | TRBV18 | TGTGCCAGCTCCCGTCAAATGGGGGGTGCGAACACCGGGGAGCTGTTTTTT | CASSRQMGGANTGELFF
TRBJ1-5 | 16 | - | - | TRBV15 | TGTGCCACCAGCAGGCCGGACTATGGTAGCAATCAGCCCCAGCATTTT | CATSRPDYGSNQPQHF
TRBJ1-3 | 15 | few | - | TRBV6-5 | TGTGCCAGCAGTACGGTTTTAGCCTCTGGAAACACCATATATTTT | CASSTVLASGNTIYF
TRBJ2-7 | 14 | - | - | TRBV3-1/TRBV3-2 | TGTGCCAGCAGCCCGGCCGGCGGACACTACGAGCAGTACTTC | CASSPAGGHYEQYF
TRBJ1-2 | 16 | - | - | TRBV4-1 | TGCGCCAGCAGCCCTCCTGCTGGGGGGGGAGGCTATGGCTACACCTTC | CASSPPAGGGGYGYTF
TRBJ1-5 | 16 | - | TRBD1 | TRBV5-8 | TGTGCCAGCAGCTTGGGACAGGGGGCGAGCAATCAGCCCCAGCATTTT | CASSLGQGASNQPQHF
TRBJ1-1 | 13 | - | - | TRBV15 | TGTGCCACCAGCGGCCGGGAGACAAACGAAGCTTTCTTT | CATSGRETNEAFF
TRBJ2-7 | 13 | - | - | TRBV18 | TGTGCCAGCTCTTCCCGAGAGGCGTACGAGCAGTACTTC | CASSSREAYEQYF